The clone carrying this TCR beta chain showed up just once. A much larger clonotype is one base distant, so this may be a read error. These data come from a study of read filtering for tumor transcriptome and immune sequencing. Study-wide background: The cohort had about 16 men and more than 11 women aged roughly 45 to 90, mean about 70 years.

This library used roughly 400 ng RNA and molecular barcoded adaptors spanning alpha/delta and beta/gamma chains. TCRdb recomputed calls from the reads with MiXCR, one row per CDR3 protein. Altogether approximately 14,000 distinct CDR3 sequences are present, around 21% being singletons, with the ten largest covering over 75%. The germline gives CDR1 DFQATT, CDR2 SNEGSKA (reference sequence). V trimming: 7 bases; J trimming: 5 bases; junction bases outside the gene matches: 8. This CDR3 spans 13 amino acids. What was sequenced was a population of CD138-negative cells sorted from bone marrow. The J gene is TRBJ2-1, the V gene TRBV20-1, with 7 bases that match TRBD2. This TCR came from a donor over 35 with multiple myeloma. The CDR3 DNA is TGCAGTGGTGGCGGGAGTATAAACAATGAGCAGTTCTTC. This codes for CSGGGSINNEQFF.